This T cell receptor beta chain was found in a study of long-term antiretroviral therapy in people with HIV. Study conclusions and caveats: HIV repertoires spanned tighter CDR3 length ranges than controls did. An increase in diversity followed ART, yet levels stayed below transplant donor controls.

As for this clone: Its antigen is unidentified.

At minimum, one pre-ART and two post-ART PBMC samples were obtained from each donor. Before DNA extraction, roughly 0.9-11 million cryopreserved PBMC were held in the samples. Survey level was the resolution at which the v3.0 immunoSEQ assay ran. This table comes from immunoSEQ multiplex PCR, and its TCRdb copy is limited to in-frame clones, with some not included. The sample lists 25,000 to 35,000 clones, 60% to 85% seen once, with under 8.5% in the top ten. This CDR3 comprises 13 residues. The V and J ends lost 0 bases and 4 bases respectively, with 9 bases between them. Germline V CDR1 and CDR2: GTSNPN, SVGIG (reference sequence).

The input for sequencing was unsorted PBMCs, taken 3.1 years after starting antiretroviral therapy. This sequence was found in a woman between 45 and 60 years old with HIV. The chain uses TRBV30 and TRBJ1-1; D gene ambiguous. CDR3 region: CAWSVSTGTEAFF. DNA for the CDR3: TGTGCCTGGAGTGTATCTACGGGCACTGAAGCTTTCTTT. Looking up the rest from reference TRBV30 and TRBJ1-1 gives the full variable domain: SQTIHQWPATLVQPVGSPLSLECTVEGTSNPNLYWYRQAAGRGLQLLFYSVGIGQISSEVPQNLSASRPQDRQFILSSKKLLLSDSGFYLCAWSVSTGTEAFFGQGTRLTVV.